This TCR beta chain was captured in a study of CXCR3-negative and CXCR3-positive naive CD8 T cells. TRB cDNA was prepared as libraries by UMI-labeled 5' RACE. TCRdb reprocessed the 5' RACE reads and stores each CDR3 protein as one record, lacking DNA. Across tens of thousands of distinct CDR3 sequences, the top ten clones capture over 15% of the sample. The study's findings and limits: Surface CD5 was comparable between naive subsets; TCR strength was inferred from TRB CDR3 properties.

Germline V CDR1 and CDR2: DFQATT, SNEGSKA (reference sequence). The CDR3 spans 14 residues. Each CD8+ T cell subset was flow-sorted in triplicate. Every sort contained 270,000 or so cells. Concerning this clonotype: Its antigen is unknown.

The genes are TRBV20-1 and TRBJ2-2. Input material: memory CD8+ T cells from blood. This receptor was obtained from a human donor in good health. Some clones in this sample may be carry-over from other donors' samples. The CDR3 here is CSARDRANTGELFF.